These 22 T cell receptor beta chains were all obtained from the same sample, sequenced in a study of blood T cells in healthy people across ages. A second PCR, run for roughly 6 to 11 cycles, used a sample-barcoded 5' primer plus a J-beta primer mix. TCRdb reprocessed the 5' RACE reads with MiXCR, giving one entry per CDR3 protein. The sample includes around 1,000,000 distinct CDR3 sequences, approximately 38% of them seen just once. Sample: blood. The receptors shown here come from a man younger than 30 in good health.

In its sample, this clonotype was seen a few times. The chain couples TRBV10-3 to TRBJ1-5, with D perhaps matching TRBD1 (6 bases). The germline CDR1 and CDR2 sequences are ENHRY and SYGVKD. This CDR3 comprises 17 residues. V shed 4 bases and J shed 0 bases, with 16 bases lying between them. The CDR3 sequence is CAISGGPQGNSNQPQHF. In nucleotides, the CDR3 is TGTGCCATCAGTGGAGGGCCCCAGGGGAATAGCAATCAGCCCCAGCATTTT.

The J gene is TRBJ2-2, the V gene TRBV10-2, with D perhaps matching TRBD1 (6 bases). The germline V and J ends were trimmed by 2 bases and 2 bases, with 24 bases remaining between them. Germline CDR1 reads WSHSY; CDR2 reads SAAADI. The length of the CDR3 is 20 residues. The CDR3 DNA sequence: TGCGCCAGCAGTGAGCCTTATGCGAACAGGGATAGTCACAACACCGGGGAGCTGTTTTTT. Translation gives CASSEPYANRDSHNTGELFF.

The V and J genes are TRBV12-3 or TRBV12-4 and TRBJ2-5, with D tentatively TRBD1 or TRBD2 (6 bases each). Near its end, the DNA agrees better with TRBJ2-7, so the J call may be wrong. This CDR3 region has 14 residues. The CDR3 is CASSRTGRRREQYF. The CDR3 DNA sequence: TGTGCCAGCAGCCGAACAGGGAGGCGTCGCGAGCAGTACTTC.

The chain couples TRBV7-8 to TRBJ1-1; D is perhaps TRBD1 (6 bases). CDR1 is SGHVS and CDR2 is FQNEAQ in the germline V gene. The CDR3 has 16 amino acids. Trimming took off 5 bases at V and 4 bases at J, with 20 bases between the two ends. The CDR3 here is CASSITPRGVSTEAFF. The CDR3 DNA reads TGTGCCAGCAGCATAACCCCTAGGGGGGTGAGCACTGAAGCTTTCTTT.

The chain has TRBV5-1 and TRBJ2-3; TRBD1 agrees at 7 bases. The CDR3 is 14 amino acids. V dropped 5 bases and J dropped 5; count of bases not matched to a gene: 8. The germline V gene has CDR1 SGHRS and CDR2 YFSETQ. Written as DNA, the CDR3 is TGCGCCAGCAGTACCGGGACAGTTGAAGATACGCAGTATTTT. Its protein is CASSTGTVEDTQYF.

The DNA of the CDR3 is TGCGCCAGCAGCTTGGGGCCCCTAGCGGGGGGGCCCCCAGATACGCAGTATTTT. Encoded protein: CASSLGPLAGGPPDTQYF. The chain employs TRBV5-1 and TRBJ2-3, with 12 bases fitting TRBD2. The trim removed 0 bases at V and 4 bases at J, leaving 9 bases unmatched. The CDR3 consists of 18 residues. Germline V gives CDR1 SGHRS, CDR2 YFSETQ.

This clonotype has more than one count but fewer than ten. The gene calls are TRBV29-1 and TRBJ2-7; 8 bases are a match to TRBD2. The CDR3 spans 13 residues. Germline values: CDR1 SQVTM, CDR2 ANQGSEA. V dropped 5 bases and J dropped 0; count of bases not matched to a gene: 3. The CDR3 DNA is TGCAGCGTTACCAGCGGGAGCTCCTACGAGCAGTACTTC. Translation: CSVTSGSSYEQYF.

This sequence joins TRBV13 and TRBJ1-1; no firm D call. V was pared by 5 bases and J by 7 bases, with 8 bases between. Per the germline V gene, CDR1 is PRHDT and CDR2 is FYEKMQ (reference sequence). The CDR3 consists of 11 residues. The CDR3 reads CASSRINEAFF. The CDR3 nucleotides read TGTGCCAGCAGCCGCATAAATGAAGCTTTCTTT. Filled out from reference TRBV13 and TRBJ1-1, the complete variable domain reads AAGVIQSPRHLIKEKRETATLKCYPIPRHDTVYWYQQGPGQDPQFLISFYEKMQSDKGSIPDRFSAQQFSDYHSELNMSSLELGDSALYFCASSRINEAFFGQGTRLTVV.

CDR3 bases: TGTGCCAGCAGCAAAACTAGCGGGGGGTATAATAATGAGCAGTACTTC. Protein: CASSKTSGGYNNEQYF. The chain recombines TRBV14 with TRBJ2-7; 12 positions agree with TRBD2. The germline gives CDR1 SGHDN, CDR2 FVKESK. The CDR3 runs 16 residues. J was trimmed by 7 bases and V by 5 bases; bases with no gene match: 12.

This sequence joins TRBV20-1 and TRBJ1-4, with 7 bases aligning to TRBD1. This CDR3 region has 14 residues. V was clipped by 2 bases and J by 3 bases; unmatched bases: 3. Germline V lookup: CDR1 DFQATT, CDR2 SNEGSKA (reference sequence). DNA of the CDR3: TGCAGTGCTAGAAGGACAGGAGCTAATGAAAAACTGTTTTTT. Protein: CSARRTGANEKLFF.

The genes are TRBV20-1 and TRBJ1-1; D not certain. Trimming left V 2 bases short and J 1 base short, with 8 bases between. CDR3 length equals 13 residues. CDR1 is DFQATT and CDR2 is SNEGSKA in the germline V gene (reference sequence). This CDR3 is CSARKGTNTEAFF. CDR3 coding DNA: TGCAGTGCTAGAAAGGGCACGAACACTGAAGCTTTCTTT.

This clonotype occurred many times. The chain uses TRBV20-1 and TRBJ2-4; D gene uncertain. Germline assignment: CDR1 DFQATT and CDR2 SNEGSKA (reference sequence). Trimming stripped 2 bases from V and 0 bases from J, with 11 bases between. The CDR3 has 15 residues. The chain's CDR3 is CSARPPQVAKNIQYF. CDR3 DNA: TGCAGTGCTAGACCCCCGCAGGTAGCCAAAAACATTCAGTACTTC.

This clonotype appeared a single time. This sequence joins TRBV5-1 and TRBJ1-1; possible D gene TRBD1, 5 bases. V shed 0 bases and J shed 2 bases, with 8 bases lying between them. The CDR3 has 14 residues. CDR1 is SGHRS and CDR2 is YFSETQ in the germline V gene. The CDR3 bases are TGCGCCAGCAGCTTGGACGGGGCTAACACTGAAGCTTTCTTT. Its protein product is CASSLDGANTEAFF.

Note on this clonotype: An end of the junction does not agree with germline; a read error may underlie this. The CDR3 reads CASSLARLRTDAQYF. The CDR3, as DNA: TGTGCCAGCAGCTTGGCCCGATTGAGAACAGATGCGCAGTATTTT. The chain combines TRBV12-3 or TRBV12-4 with TRBJ2-3; D unresolved. CDR3 length: 15 amino acids.

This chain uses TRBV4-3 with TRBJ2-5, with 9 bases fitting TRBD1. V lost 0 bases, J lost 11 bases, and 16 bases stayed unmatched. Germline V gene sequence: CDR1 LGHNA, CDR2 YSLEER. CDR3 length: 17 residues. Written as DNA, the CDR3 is TGCGCCAGCAGCCAAGATGAGGGGACAGGGTGGAAGTATGAGCAGTACTTC. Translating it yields CASSQDEGTGWKYEQYF.

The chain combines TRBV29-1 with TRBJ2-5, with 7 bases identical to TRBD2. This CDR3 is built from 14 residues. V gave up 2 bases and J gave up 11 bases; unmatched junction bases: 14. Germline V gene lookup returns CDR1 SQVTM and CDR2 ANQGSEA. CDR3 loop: CSVETRTRYNEQYF. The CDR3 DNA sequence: TGCAGCGTTGAAACCAGGACTAGGTACAATGAGCAGTACTTC.

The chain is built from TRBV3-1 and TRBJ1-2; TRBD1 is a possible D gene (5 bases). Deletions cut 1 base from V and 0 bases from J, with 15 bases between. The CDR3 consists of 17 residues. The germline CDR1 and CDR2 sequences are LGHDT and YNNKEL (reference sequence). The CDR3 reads CASSQVKGRLPNYGYTF. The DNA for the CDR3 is TGTGCCAGCAGCCAAGTGAAGGGGAGGCTACCTAACTATGGCTACACCTTC.

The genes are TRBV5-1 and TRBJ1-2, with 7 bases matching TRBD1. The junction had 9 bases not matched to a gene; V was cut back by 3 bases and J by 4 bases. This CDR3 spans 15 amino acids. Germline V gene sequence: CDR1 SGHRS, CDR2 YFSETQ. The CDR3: CASSSDSQGVYGYTF. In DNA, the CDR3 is TGCGCCAGCAGCTCCGACTCCCAGGGGGTCTATGGCTACACCTTC.

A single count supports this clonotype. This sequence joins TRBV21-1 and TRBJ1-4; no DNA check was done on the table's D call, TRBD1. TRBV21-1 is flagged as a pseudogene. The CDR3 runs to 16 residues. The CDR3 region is CASSKADRGLGQKLFF. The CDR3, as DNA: TGTGCCAGCAGCAAAGCCGACAGGGGGTTGGGTCAAAAACTGTTTTTT.

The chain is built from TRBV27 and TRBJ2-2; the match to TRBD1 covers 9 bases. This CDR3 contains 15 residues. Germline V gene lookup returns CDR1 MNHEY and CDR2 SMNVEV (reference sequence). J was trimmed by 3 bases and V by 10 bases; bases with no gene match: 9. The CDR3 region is CATRRDRVDTGELFF. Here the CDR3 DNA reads TGTGCCACACGGAGGGACAGGGTTGACACCGGGGAGCTGTTTTTT.

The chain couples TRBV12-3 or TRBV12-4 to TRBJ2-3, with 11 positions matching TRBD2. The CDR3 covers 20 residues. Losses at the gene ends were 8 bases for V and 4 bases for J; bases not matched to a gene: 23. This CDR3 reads CASLLTPLAGGLVSPDTQYF. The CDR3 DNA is TGTGCCAGCCTACTTACCCCTCTAGCGGGGGGTCTAGTTTCCCCAGATACGCAGTATTTT.

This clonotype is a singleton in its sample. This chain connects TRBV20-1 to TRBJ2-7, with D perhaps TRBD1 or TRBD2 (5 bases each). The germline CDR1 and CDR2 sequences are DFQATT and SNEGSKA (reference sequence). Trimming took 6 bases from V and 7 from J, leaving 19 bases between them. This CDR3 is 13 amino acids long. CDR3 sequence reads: CSAGPPPYNEQYF. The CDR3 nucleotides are TGCAGTGCGGGACCTCCACCCTACAATGAGCAGTACTTC.